The 10 T cell receptor beta chains listed next were all sequenced from one sample in a study of blood T cell repertoires in COVID-19. The method was immunoSEQ multiplex PCR; TCRdb's version includes in-frame clones alone and lacks a portion of them. The sample carries more than 95,000 clones, about 81% recorded once. The sample was peripheral blood. These receptors were collected from a man aged 60 to 75 with acute or convalescent COVID-19.

The chain has TRBV7-9 and TRBJ1-1, with no clear D. With 6 bases removed from V and 0 bases from J, the gap between germline ends came to 8 bases. The V gene's germline CDR1 is SEHNR and CDR2 FQNEAQ (reference sequence). The CDR3 runs 13 residues. Here the CDR3 reads CASRALMNTEAFF. For the CDR3, the DNA is TGTGCCAGCAGGGCCCTCATGAACACTGAAGCTTTCTTT. The full variable domain, with the rest looked up from reference TRBV7-9 and TRBJ1-1, is DTGVSQNPRHKITKRGQNVTFRCDPISEHNRLYWYRQTLGQGPEFLTYFQNEAQLEKSRLLSDRFSAERPKGSFSTLEIQRTEQGDSAMYLCASRALMNTEAFFGQGTRLTVV.

The rearrangement uses TRBV7-2 and TRBJ2-3, with D unresolved. CDR1 SGHTA and CDR2 FQGNSA come from the germline V gene. Trimming shortened V by 2 bases and J by 0 bases, and 9 bases separated the two germline ends. This CDR3 is 15 amino acids long. The chain's CDR3 is CASSLFPTSTDTQYF. The CDR3 DNA reads as TGTGCCAGCAGCTTATTCCCAACTAGCACAGATACGCAGTATTTT.

This clone came up many times. V and J are TRBV6-4 and TRBJ2-5; D remains ambiguous. Germline lookup yields CDR1 MRHNA and CDR2 SNTAGT. V gave up 5 bases and J gave up 3 bases, with 10 bases separating them. The CDR3 extends over 13 amino acids. The DNA for the CDR3 is TGTGCCAGCAGTAGCGATGAGAAAGAGACCCAGTACTTC. It is translated as CASSSDEKETQYF.

The CDR3 bases are TGTGCCAGCAGCTTATTTGGCAGGGACGAGCAGTACTTC. Translating gives CASSLFGRDEQYF. The chain uses TRBV7-3 and TRBJ2-7; maybe TRBD1 (5 bases). Trimming took 2 bases from V and 5 from J, leaving 10 bases between them. The V gene's germline CDR1 is SGHTA and CDR2 FQGTGA. The CDR3 consists of 13 residues.

V usage is TRBV3-1 (or the pseudogene TRBV3-2) and J usage is TRBJ1-4; TRBD1 agrees at 9 bases. The germline gives CDR1 LGHDT, CDR2 YNNKEL (reference sequence). J was trimmed by 8 bases and V by 4 bases; bases with no gene match: 11. CDR3 size: 16 residues. The CDR3: CASSPTTGGGGEKLFF. In DNA, the CDR3 is TGTGCCAGCAGCCCGACCACAGGGGGCGGAGGAGAAAAACTGTTTTTT.

The V gene is TRBV24-1, the J gene TRBJ1-2; TRBD1 matches 9 bases. Germline lookup yields CDR1 KGHDR and CDR2 SFDVKD. The CDR3 totals 18 residues. Trimming at V came to 3 bases and at J to 1 base, leaving 11 bases not matched to a gene. The CDR3 sequence is CATSDRPGQGYINYGYTF. CDR3 sequence (DNA): TGTGCCACCAGTGATCGTCCGGGACAGGGATATATTAACTATGGCTACACCTTC.

Regarding this clone: Other DNA sequences of this sample code for an identical CDR3. This chain links TRBV18 with TRBJ1-2, with TRBD1 identical over 9 bases. Germline-derived CDR1 and CDR2 are KGHSH and LQKENI. The trim removed 3 bases at V and 1 base at J, leaving 0 bases unmatched. There are 14 residues in the CDR3. CDR3 sequence: CASSPGQGNYGYTF. DNA for the CDR3: TGTGCCAGCTCACCGGGACAGGGTAACTATGGCTACACCTTC.

The chain recombines TRBV7-9 with TRBJ2-5; TRBD2 agrees at 8 bases. The ends lost 1 base at V and 7 bases at J; junction bases unmatched: 8. The CDR3 runs to 15 residues. Germline-derived CDR1 and CDR2 are SEHNR and FQNEAQ (reference sequence). For the CDR3, the DNA is TGTGCCAGCAGCTTAGGGGACGGGAGGGCCGGGACCCAGTACTTC. It is translated as CASSLGDGRAGTQYF.

This rearrangement joins TRBV3-1 (or the pseudogene TRBV3-2) to TRBJ2-2, with 8 bases identical to TRBD1. This CDR3 contains 16 residues. Per germline, CDR1 LGHDT and CDR2 YNNKEL (reference sequence). The junction had 8 bases not matched to a gene; V was cut back by 4 bases and J by 4 bases. The CDR3 DNA reads as TGTGCCAGCAGCCCGGACAGGGTACTGGGCACCGGGGAGCTGTTTTTT. It yields the protein CASSPDRVLGTGELFF.

The J gene is TRBJ1-2, the V gene TRBV5-4; D gene uncertain. V lost 0 bases and J 1 base, leaving 4 bases between the germline ends. The CDR3 has 13 amino acids. Germline V gene lookup returns CDR1 SGHNT and CDR2 YYREEE (reference sequence). As DNA, the CDR3 is TGTGCCAGCAGCTTGGGCGGTAACTATGGCTACACCTTC. It specifies CASSLGGNYGYTF.